This T cell receptor beta chain was captured in a study of early T cells in non-severe SARS-CoV-2 infection. Study-level points and caveats: The study's VDJdb matching favored anti-spike CD8 responses and missed private and CD4 specificities.

The germline V gene has CDR1 SGHAT and CDR2 FQNNGV. The CDR3 runs 15 residues. V lost 5 bases and J lost 2; bases outside the gene matches: 4. This clonotype was recorded many times. Its antigen remains unknown. TCRdb independently ran MiXCR on the 5' RACE reads; one entry per CDR3 protein. The sample carries under 55,000 distinct CDR3 sequences, roughly 12% recorded once. V and J are TRBV11-2 and TRBJ2-5; 11 bases agree with TRBD2. The source material was whole blood. This clonotype originated in an adult who was a healthcare worker with PCR-confirmed SARS-CoV-2 infection or an uninfected control (not recorded which). The CDR3 sequence is CASSARLAGQETQYF. The DNA for the CDR3 is TGTGCCAGCAGCGCTAGACTAGCGGGACAAGAGACCCAGTACTTC.